What follows are 30 T cell receptor beta chains derived from one specimen sequenced in a study of identifying expanded T cells in peripheral blood. Produced via immunoSEQ multiplex PCR; TCRdb's table is partial and in-frame only. The sample shows 95,000 to 100,000 clones, 70% to 90% of them seen only once. The source material was blood. Receptor source: a person aged 18 to 75 in good health.

V usage is TRBV10-3 and J usage is TRBJ1-2; TRBD1 is a possible D gene (6 bases). Germline CDR1 is ENHRY and CDR2 is SYGVKD. The CDR3 spans 17 residues. V was trimmed by 0 bases and J by 5 bases, leaving 19 bases between them. The CDR3: CAISESAGQPLGYGYTF. CDR3 nucleotide sequence: TGTGCCATCAGTGAGTCAGCAGGACAGCCATTAGGGTATGGCTACACCTTC.

The rearrangement joins TRBV9 to TRBJ1-4; 8 bases fit TRBD1. The germline V gene encodes CDR1 SGDLS and CDR2 YYNGEE. The CDR3 covers 14 residues. V lost 3 bases and J lost 8; bases outside the gene matches: 6. CDR3 amino acids: CASSAQGATEKLFF. CDR3 DNA sequence: TGTGCCAGCAGCGCCCAGGGGGCTACCGAAAAACTGTTTTTT.

The V gene is TRBV7-2, the J gene TRBJ2-7, with D perhaps matching TRBD1 or TRBD2 (5 bases each). The germline V and J ends were trimmed by 5 bases and 6 bases, with 14 bases remaining between them. CDR1 is SGHTA and CDR2 is FQGNSA in the germline V gene. There are 13 residues in the CDR3. CDR3 nucleotide sequence: TGTGCCAGCAGCCCTCGAGGGGCGGGCGAGCAGTACTTC. It is translated as CASSPRGAGEQYF. The whole variable domain, filled in from reference TRBV7-2 and TRBJ2-7, reads GAGVSQSPSNKVTEKGKDVELRCDPISGHTALYWYRQSLGQGLEFLIYFQGNSAPDKSGLPSDRFSAERTGGSVSTLTIQRTQQEDSAVYLCASSPRGAGEQYFGPGTRLTVT.

This clone came up once. This chain joins TRBV19 and TRBJ1-2, with D possibly TRBD1 on 6 matching bases. CDR3 size: 13 residues. The V gene lost 3 bases and the J gene lost 3 bases, with 8 bases spanning the gap. Per germline, CDR1 LNHDA and CDR2 SQIVND (reference sequence). CDR3 sequence (DNA): TGTGCCAGTAGTATTGGACAGTACTATGGCTACACCTTC. Translating gives CASSIGQYYGYTF. Variable domain in full (rest from reference TRBV19 and TRBJ1-2): DGGITQSPKYLFRKEGQNVTLSCEQNLNHDAMYWYRQDPGQGLRLIYYSQIVNDFQKGDIAEGYSVSREKKESFPLTVTSAQKNPTAFYLCASSIGQYYGYTFGSGTRLTVV.

This chain joins TRBV5-4 and TRBJ2-3; TRBD1 matches at 9 bases. Trimming at V came to 0 bases and at J to 5 bases, leaving 1 base not matched to a gene. Germline V gene sequence: CDR1 SGHNT, CDR2 YYREEE (reference sequence). The CDR3 loop spans 14 amino acids. CDR3 nucleotides: TGTGCCAGCAGCTTGGAGACAGGGGGAGATACGCAGTATTTT. It codes for CASSLETGGDTQYF. The whole variable domain, filled in from reference TRBV5-4 and TRBJ2-3, reads ETGVTQSPTHLIKTRGQQVTLRCSSQSGHNTVSWYQQALGQGPQFIFQYYREEENGRGNFPPRFSGLQFPNYSSELNVNALELDDSALYLCASSLETGGDTQYFGPGTRLTVL.

The V call is TRBV7-2, the J call TRBJ1-1, with D possibly being TRBD1 (5 bases). V shed 4 bases and J shed 3 bases, with 15 bases lying between them. The CDR3 consists of 15 residues. Germline V CDR1 and CDR2: SGHTA, FQGNSA. The CDR3 sequence is CASSSRVGLDTEAFF. DNA of the CDR3: TGTGCCAGCAGCTCCCGTGTGGGGCTAGACACTGAAGCTTTCTTT.

V is TRBV18 and J is TRBJ2-4; D is unresolved. The CDR3 loop spans 15 amino acids. V was pared by 0 bases and J by 0 bases, with 6 bases between. The V gene's germline CDR1 is KGHSH and CDR2 LQKENI. The CDR3 region is CASSPPQLAKNIQYF. CDR3 coding DNA: TGTGCCAGCTCACCACCCCAGCTAGCCAAAAACATTCAGTACTTC. The full variable domain, with the rest looked up from reference TRBV18 and TRBJ2-4, is NAGVMQNPRHLVRRRGQEARLRCSPMKGHSHVYWYRQLPEEGLKFMVYLQKENIIDESGMPKERFSAEFPKEGPSILRIQQVVRGDSAAYFCASSPPQLAKNIQYFGAGTRLSVL.

This clone turned up a few times. The chain combines TRBV18 with TRBJ1-6, with TRBD1 identical over 8 bases. Germline V gives CDR1 KGHSH, CDR2 LQKENI. This CDR3 contains 15 residues. V lost 3 bases to trimming and J lost 11 bases; unmatched junction nucleotides: 9. The CDR3 DNA follows: TGTGCCAGCTCACCCACCGGACAGGGTGAGACACCCCTCCACTTT. Its protein product is CASSPTGQGETPLHF. Full variable domain (missing parts from reference TRBV18 and TRBJ1-6): NAGVMQNPRHLVRRRGQEARLRCSPMKGHSHVYWYRQLPEEGLKFMVYLQKENIIDESGMPKERFSAEFPKEGPSILRIQQVVRGDSAAYFCASSPTGQGETPLHFGNGTRLTVT.

This chain links TRBV6-5 with TRBJ1-5, with D perhaps TRBD1 (6 bases). Trimming cost V 9 bases and J 2 bases, with 17 bases left between them. CDR3 size: 15 residues. The germline V gene encodes CDR1 MNHEY and CDR2 SVGAGI. CDR3 nucleotides: TGTGCCAGTAAGACTACAGGGACTGGCAATCAGCCCCAGCATTTT. This codes for CASKTTGTGNQPQHF.

This chain joins TRBV28 and TRBJ1-5; TRBD1 matches at 7 bases. Germline V gene lookup returns CDR1 MDHEN and CDR2 SYDVKM. The trim removed 5 bases at V and 5 bases at J, leaving 9 bases unmatched. The CDR3 loop spans 15 amino acids. The CDR3 DNA reads as TGTGCCAGCAGTCGAATACCGACAGGGCATCAGCCCCAGCATTTT. It translates to CASSRIPTGHQPQHF.

V is TRBV30 and J is TRBJ2-7; TRBD1 or TRBD2 may be the D gene (5 bases each). The ends were cut back, 2 bases at V and 12 bases at J, with 26 bases in the middle. Looked up from germline, CDR1 is GTSNPN and CDR2 is SVGIG (reference sequence). The CDR3 runs 15 residues. The CDR3 sequence is CAWSTPGPTLTSLYF. In DNA, the CDR3 is TGTGCCTGGAGTACGCCGGGACCCACTCTTACGAGTTTGTACTTC.

This chain joins TRBV15 and TRBJ2-7; no firm D call. The V end was cut by 1 base, the J end by 6 bases, with 7 bases between. Germline V lookup: CDR1 LNHNV, CDR2 YYDKDF (reference sequence). There are 12 residues in the CDR3. CDR3 nucleotide sequence: TGTGCCACCAGCAGAGTTCCTCCCGAGCAGTACTTC. Protein: CATSRVPPEQYF.

The J gene is TRBJ1-4, the V gene TRBV2; D may be TRBD1 (5 bases). V was cut by 7 bases and J by 8 bases, with 11 bases left in between. The V gene's germline CDR1 is SNHLY and CDR2 FYNNEI. The CDR3 totals 12 residues. The CDR3 sequence: CASMGTGEKLFF. CDR3 sequence (DNA): TGTGCCAGCATGGGAACAGGAGAAAAACTGTTTTTT.

The CDR3 DNA reads as TGTGCCAGTAGTAGGCCCCTGGGCGGGCAAATAAGAGGTAGCAATCAGCCCCAGCATTTT. Residues: CASSRPLGGQIRGSNQPQHF. This rearrangement joins TRBV19 to TRBJ1-5; no clear D. CDR1 LNHDA and CDR2 SQIVND come from the germline V gene (reference sequence). The CDR3 has 20 residues. V shed 4 bases and J shed 0 bases, with 25 bases lying between them.

This clone was seen once. This chain links TRBV28 with TRBJ2-4, with 8 bases identical to TRBD2. Germline assignment: CDR1 MDHEN and CDR2 SYDVKM. CDR3 length equals 13 residues. V lost 5 bases to trimming and J lost 13 bases; unmatched junction nucleotides: 10. This chain's CDR3 is CASSTSGSGNQYF. In DNA, the CDR3 is TGTGCCAGCAGTACTAGCGGCTCTGGAAACCAGTACTTC.

This clone was seen once. This rearrangement joins TRBV18 to TRBJ2-7; 8 bases match TRBD1. Germline V gives CDR1 KGHSH, CDR2 LQKENI. This CDR3 is built from 15 residues. J was trimmed by 7 bases and V by 2 bases; bases with no gene match: 10. The CDR3 nucleotides are TGTGCCAGCTCACCAGGGACAGGTGGGGTTAAGGAGCAGTACTTC. Translation: CASSPGTGGVKEQYF.

The V and J genes are TRBV30 and TRBJ1-2, with D hard to call. The length of the CDR3 is 13 residues. Trimming took off 2 bases at V and 2 bases at J, with 9 bases between the two ends. Germline V gene lookup returns CDR1 GTSNPN and CDR2 SVGIG (reference sequence). The CDR3, as DNA: TGTGCCTGGAGTCTCGGGCAGAACTATGGCTACACCTTC. This codes for CAWSLGQNYGYTF. Combining the CDR3 with reference TRBV30 and TRBJ1-2 gives the whole variable domain SQTIHQWPATLVQPVGSPLSLECTVEGTSNPNLYWYRQAAGRGLQLLFYSVGIGQISSEVPQNLSASRPQDRQFILSSKKLLLSDSGFYLCAWSLGQNYGYTFGSGTRLTVV.

The chain carries TRBV12-5 and TRBJ1-1; no reliable D call. V was pared by 1 base and J by 1 base, with 4 bases between. Germline V gene sequence: CDR1 LGHNT, CDR2 FRNRAP. The CDR3 has 13 amino acids. Written as DNA, the CDR3 is TGTGCTAGTGGTTTGGAGACGAACACTGAAGCTTTCTTT. Translation: CASGLETNTEAFF.

The CDR3: CASSLWRNLGDTQYF. The CDR3 nucleotides read TGTGCCAGCAGCTTATGGCGGAACCTGGGTGATACGCAGTATTTT. V is TRBV7-2 and J is TRBJ2-3; D is undetermined. The ends were cut back, 2 bases at V and 6 bases at J, with 15 bases in the middle. CDR1 and CDR2 (germline): SGHTA, FQGNSA. This CDR3 is built from 15 residues.

This clone was seen just once. This chain links TRBV4-2 with TRBJ2-3, with D uncertain. Germline CDR1 LGHNA, CDR2 YNFKEQ. V was pared by 2 bases and J by 6 bases, with 12 bases between. The CDR3 has 14 residues. CDR3 sequence reads: CASSQFRVDDTQYF. The CDR3 coding sequence is TGTGCCAGCAGCCAATTTAGGGTAGACGATACGCAGTATTTT.

The chain combines TRBV4-1 with TRBJ2-7; D is possibly TRBD2 (7 bases). The germline V gene encodes CDR1 MGHRA and CDR2 YSYEKL. CDR3 size: 14 residues. V lost 4 bases and J lost 0, with 10 bases in between. The CDR3 loop reads CASSPGDYSYEQYF. DNA for the CDR3: TGCGCCAGCAGCCCAGGGGACTACTCCTACGAGCAGTACTTC.

The V gene is TRBV25-1, the J gene TRBJ2-5; 7 bases agree with TRBD2. V lost 5 bases to trimming and J lost 11 bases; unmatched junction nucleotides: 11. Germline assignment: CDR1 MGHDK and CDR2 SYGVNS. This CDR3 spans 13 amino acids. The CDR3 DNA reads as TGTGCCAGCAGTTTTGGGAGCGGGGCCAAGCAGTACTTC. It specifies CASSFGSGAKQYF. The full variable domain, completed using reference TRBV25-1 and TRBJ2-5, is EADIYQTPRYLVIGTGKKITLECSQTMGHDKMYWYQQDPGMELHLIHYSYGVNSTEKGDLSSESTVSRIRTEHFPLTLESARPSHTSQYLCASSFGSGAKQYFGPGTRLLVL.

The chain couples TRBV11-2 to TRBJ2-7, with D possibly matching TRBD2 (6 bases). Germline CDR1 is SGHAT and CDR2 is FQNNGV. The CDR3 loop spans 12 amino acids. Trimming took 8 bases from V and 3 from J, leaving 11 bases between them. CDR3 protein: CASSGLNYEQYF. CDR3 sequence (DNA): TGTGCCAGCTCGGGACTCAACTACGAGCAGTACTTC.

V gene TRBV6-1 combines with J gene TRBJ2-7, with D possibly TRBD2 on 6 matching bases. This CDR3 has 16 residues. The germline gives CDR1 MNHNS, CDR2 SASEGT. Trimming cost V 4 bases and J 0 bases, with 16 bases left between them. CDR3 region: CASSGLWGDLSYEQYF. The CDR3 DNA sequence: TGTGCCAGCAGTGGCCTTTGGGGGGACCTCTCCTACGAGCAGTACTTC.

The genes are TRBV5-4 and TRBJ2-3; a weak D match, TRBD2 (7 bases). Germline V CDR1 and CDR2: SGHNT, YYREEE (reference sequence). This CDR3 is built from 17 residues. The V and J ends lost 4 bases and 3 bases respectively, with 21 bases between them. CDR3 sequence reads: CASSNREGGLWTDTQYF. CDR3 nucleotide sequence: TGTGCCAGCAGCAACAGGGAGGGGGGGCTTTGGACAGATACGCAGTATTTT.

The chain is built from TRBV5-6 and TRBJ2-7; 10 bases align to TRBD2. Germline CDR1 SGHDT, CDR2 YYEEEE. CDR3 length: 16 amino acids. With V trimmed by 0 bases and J by 1 base, 4 bases remained unmatched. The CDR3, as DNA: TGTGCCAGCAGCTTGGCCGGGACTAGCGCATCCTACGAGCAGTACTTC. It specifies CASSLAGTSASYEQYF.

The chain joins TRBV6-5 to TRBJ2-7; the match to TRBD1 covers 10 bases. Germline V gives CDR1 MNHEY, CDR2 SVGAGI. J gave up 6 bases and V 2 bases, and 1 base lay outside the gene matches. The CDR3 has 13 amino acids. This chain's CDR3 is CASSYRDRGEQYF. The CDR3 DNA is TGTGCCAGCAGTTACCGGGACAGGGGCGAGCAGTACTTC.

This chain links TRBV19 with TRBJ2-3; D is unclear. The ends were cut back, 1 base at V and 0 bases at J, with 8 bases in the middle. Germline CDR1 is LNHDA and CDR2 is SQIVND (reference sequence). The CDR3 loop spans 15 amino acids. The CDR3 bases are TGTGCCAGTAGTATAGCTGAGCGCAGCACAGATACGCAGTATTTT. Amino acid sequence: CASSIAERSTDTQYF.

The rearrangement links TRBV14 to TRBJ2-7; a possible D gene is TRBD2 (5 bases). The germline V gene encodes CDR1 SGHDN and CDR2 FVKESK. V was pared by 4 bases and J by 3 bases, with 13 bases between. There are 14 residues in the CDR3. The CDR3 sequence is CASSPGRGGYEQYF. CDR3 DNA sequence: TGTGCCAGCAGCCCAGGACGGGGTGGCTACGAGCAGTACTTC.

The chain employs TRBV13 and TRBJ2-5, with D unresolved. Trimming pared 5 bases from V and 4 bases from J, leaving 2 bases between. The CDR3 totals 10 residues. Germline-derived CDR1 and CDR2 are PRHDT and FYEKMQ (reference sequence). CDR3 region: CASSGETQYF. Here the CDR3 DNA reads TGTGCCAGCAGCGGAGAGACCCAGTACTTC.